The 3 T cell receptor beta chains given below trace back to one sample, sequenced in a study of blood T cell repertoires in COVID-19. This table comes from immunoSEQ multiplex PCR, and its TCRdb copy is limited to in-frame clones, with some not included. The table has some 260,000 clones, 70% to 90% seen once. The source material was peripheral blood. All receptors come from a man younger than 30 with active or convalescent COVID-19.

This chain uses TRBV2 with TRBJ1-5; a weak D match, TRBD1 (5 bases). The CDR3 runs to 14 residues. The germline V and J ends were trimmed by 4 bases and 5 bases, with 12 bases remaining between them. Germline CDR1 SNHLY, CDR2 FYNNEI. Here the CDR3 reads CASSGTGRDQPQHF. The CDR3 region has the DNA TGTGCCAGCAGTGGAACAGGACGGGATCAGCCCCAGCATTTT.

The chain joins TRBV11-1 to TRBJ2-2; D gene ambiguous. The CDR3 extends over 15 amino acids. In germline, CDR1 is SGHAT, CDR2 FQDESV (reference sequence). The V and J ends lost 1 base and 2 bases respectively, with 8 bases between them. The CDR3 reads CASSLVAFNTGELFF. The CDR3 DNA sequence: TGTGCCAGCAGCTTAGTGGCCTTTAACACCGGGGAGCTGTTTTTT.

J is TRBJ2-6 and V is TRBV11-3, with 9 nucleotides matching TRBD1. The CDR3 is made up of 16 amino acids. CDR1 is SGHNT and CDR2 is YENEEA in the germline V gene. V was pared by 5 bases and J by 4 bases, with 6 bases of the junction left unmatched. CDR3 bases: TGTGCCAGCAGCCCTGGACAGGGGTCCGGGGCCAACGTCCTGACTTTC. As protein: CASSPGQGSGANVLTF.